The 20 T cell receptor beta chains below were found in one sample sequenced in a study of T-cell memory formation after mild COVID-19. MiXCR, applied by TCRdb to the 5' RACE reads, yields one record per CDR3 protein. The sample records around 200,000 distinct CDR3 sequences, 9.5% to 10% being singletons. Sequencing was carried out using PBMCs or a T cell subset sorted from them (not recorded which). These receptors originate from a man between 18 and 35 years old who had mild COVID-19 (a few samples of this study predate the infection). Cell type and time point are not known.

This clonotype was observed a handful of times. The chain is built from TRBV4-2 and TRBJ2-3, with 11 positions matching TRBD2. From germline, CDR1 is LGHNA and CDR2 YNFKEQ. The CDR3 consists of 17 residues. V trimming: 1 base; J trimming: 0 bases; junction bases outside the gene matches: 3. In nucleotides, the CDR3 is TGTGCCAGCAGCCAAGTTCTAGCGGGGGGTAGCACAGATACGCAGTATTTT. Its translation is CASSQVLAGGSTDTQYF.

The CDR3 loop is CASSRNRAGANVLTF. The CDR3 DNA reads as TGCGCCAGCAGCCGGAACAGGGCTGGGGCCAACGTCCTGACTTTC. The chain uses TRBV4-3 and TRBJ2-6; weak D call: TRBD1 (6 bases). V was clipped by 4 bases and J by 2 bases, with 9 bases between them. The germline V gene has CDR1 LGHNA and CDR2 YSLEER. The CDR3 is made up of 15 amino acids.

There are many counts of this clonotype. This chain links TRBV7-6 with TRBJ1-5, with D possibly matching TRBD1 (5 bases). V lost 4 bases and J 5 bases, leaving 9 bases between the germline ends. CDR3 length: 13 residues. Germline V lookup: CDR1 SGHVS, CDR2 FNYEAQ. The DNA for the CDR3 is TGTGCCAGCAGCTCAGGGTACTATCAGCCCCAGCATTTT. Translation gives CASSSGYYQPQHF.

In its sample, this clonotype was seen a few times. The chain is built from TRBV10-1 and TRBJ2-2; D is undetermined. The length of the CDR3 is 14 residues. Trimming cost V 5 bases and J 0 bases, with 7 bases left between them. Germline lookup yields CDR1 WNHNN and CDR2 SYGVQD (reference sequence). The CDR3 sequence: CASSSPANTGELFF. CDR3 nucleotides: TGCGCCAGCAGTAGCCCAGCGAACACCGGGGAGCTGTTTTTT.

The chain recombines TRBV5-1 with TRBJ2-3; D gene uncertain. The V end was cut by 0 bases, the J end by 3 bases, with 14 bases between. CDR1 SGHRS and CDR2 YFSETQ come from the germline V gene. The CDR3 extends over 16 amino acids. CDR3 amino acids: CASSLGAIRWTDTQYF. The CDR3 DNA reads as TGCGCCAGCAGCTTGGGGGCCATCCGGTGGACAGATACGCAGTATTTT.

This clonotype was seen a handful of times. The V gene is TRBV7-9, the J gene TRBJ2-5; 11 positions agree with TRBD1. The length of the CDR3 is 15 residues. The V segment lost 5 bases and the J segment 3 bases; nucleotides outside the gene matches: 5. Germline V gives CDR1 SEHNR, CDR2 FQNEAQ (reference sequence). In DNA, the CDR3 is TGTGCCAGCAGCCCCCAGGGACAGGGGGAAGAGACCCAGTACTTC. This translates into CASSPQGQGEETQYF.

The chain recombines TRBV6-5 with TRBJ1-6; a weak D match, TRBD1 (5 bases). Per the germline V gene, CDR1 is MNHEY and CDR2 is SVGAGI. There are 14 residues in the CDR3. V shed 2 bases and J shed 10 bases, with 12 bases lying between them. CDR3 in amino acids: CASSYPRRGSPLHF. The CDR3 DNA sequence: TGTGCCAGCAGTTACCCACGCCGGGGGTCACCCCTCCACTTT.

This clonotype appeared a few times. This chain links TRBV5-1 with TRBJ2-6; D is ambiguous. The V end was cut by 5 bases, the J end by 2 bases, with 5 bases between. The CDR3 sequence is 13 residues long. Germline V gives CDR1 SGHRS, CDR2 YFSETQ. The CDR3 reads CASRGTGANVLTF. The CDR3 bases are TGCGCCAGCAGGGGCACTGGGGCCAACGTCCTGACTTTC.

There are many counts of this clonotype. J is TRBJ1-1 and V is TRBV20-1; 7 bases match TRBD1. This CDR3 comprises 15 residues. The germline V gene has CDR1 DFQATT and CDR2 SNEGSKA (reference sequence). The J segment lost 1 base and the V segment lost 5 bases, leaving 10 bases of the junction unmatched. CDR3 in amino acids: CSALRGGTANTEAFF. The CDR3 nucleotides are TGCAGTGCTCTCCGAGGGGGGACAGCGAACACTGAAGCTTTCTTT.

This clonotype was counted only a few times. The CDR3 bases are TGTGCCGGAACTAGCGGGGGCCCTTTCTCCTACAATGAGCAGTTCTTC. Protein sequence: CAGTSGGPFSYNEQFF. The chain has TRBV5-6 and TRBJ2-1; 11 positions agree with TRBD2. J was trimmed by 0 bases and V by 10 bases; bases with no gene match: 9. This CDR3 comprises 16 residues. Per the germline V gene, CDR1 is SGHDT and CDR2 is YYEEEE.

This clonotype was counted a few times. V and J are TRBV11-3 and TRBJ2-3; D unclear. V dropped 5 bases and J dropped 0 bases, with 6 bases sitting between them. This CDR3 contains 13 residues. CDR1 and CDR2 (germline): SGHNT, YENEEA. CDR3 amino acids: CASSGPSTDTQYF. The CDR3 DNA is TGTGCCAGCAGCGGGCCTAGCACAGATACGCAGTATTTT.

V and J are TRBV6-2 or TRBV6-3 and TRBJ1-1, with D unresolved. Germline V gene sequence: CDR1 MNHEY, CDR2 SVGEGT. The CDR3 consists of 13 residues. V was pared by 7 bases and J by 11 bases, with 20 bases between. This chain's CDR3 is CASNPGRVPYAFF. For the CDR3, the DNA is TGTGCCAGCAACCCAGGCCGGGTACCATACGCTTTCTTT.

This clonotype was found many times. The V and J genes are TRBV5-6 and TRBJ2-7, with 9 bases fitting TRBD1. V was pared by 3 bases and J by 6 bases, with 13 bases of the junction left unmatched. Germline V gene lookup returns CDR1 SGHDT and CDR2 YYEEEE. The CDR3 loop spans 16 amino acids. CDR3 loop: CASSSRFGTGKSEQYF. Written as DNA, the CDR3 is TGTGCCAGCAGCTCCAGGTTCGGGACAGGGAAGTCCGAGCAGTACTTC.

The gene calls are TRBV5-1 and TRBJ2-3, with a possible D match to TRBD1 (6 bases). This CDR3 has 14 residues. The V gene's germline CDR1 is SGHRS and CDR2 YFSETQ. V lost 4 bases to trimming and J lost 5 bases, with 14 bases between them. CDR3 DNA sequence: TGCGCCAGCAGCCTCACAGGGTCGGGAGATACGCAGTATTTT. Amino acids: CASSLTGSGDTQYF.

This clonotype has more than one count but fewer than ten. The genes are TRBV6-6 and TRBJ2-4, with 9 bases aligning to TRBD1. CDR3 size: 14 residues. Germline CDR1 and CDR2: MNHNY and SVGAGI (reference sequence). J gave up 8 bases and V 2 bases, and 4 bases lay outside the gene matches. CDR3 coding DNA: TGTGCCAGCAGTTACGGGACAGGGAAGGACATTCAGTACTTC. Translation gives CASSYGTGKDIQYF.

This clonotype was recorded a few times. The rearrangement joins TRBV4-3 to TRBJ2-3; a possible D gene is TRBD2 (6 bases). Trimming pared 2 bases from V and 0 bases from J, leaving 15 bases between. Germline V gene sequence: CDR1 LGHNA, CDR2 YSLEER. The CDR3 is made up of 17 amino acids. The CDR3 DNA is TGCGCCAGCAGCCAATACTATAGCGGTTCTAGCACAGATACGCAGTATTTT. Residues: CASSQYYSGSSTDTQYF.

V and J are TRBV7-2 and TRBJ2-7; TRBD2 aligns across 8 bases. From germline, CDR1 is SGHTA and CDR2 FQGNSA. CDR3 size: 17 residues. The V gene end was trimmed by 5 bases and the J gene end by 2 bases; junction bases not matched to a gene: 14. The CDR3 DNA reads as TGTGCCAGCAGCACCCGGGGAAGCGGGGGACTAACCTACGAGCAGTACTTC. It encodes CASSTRGSGGLTYEQYF.

This chain links TRBV18 with TRBJ2-3, with 9 bases matching TRBD2. Germline lookup yields CDR1 KGHSH and CDR2 LQKENI. Germline trimming cut 0 bases from V and 5 bases from J; bases unmatched to any gene: 6. This CDR3 contains 16 residues. Here the CDR3 DNA reads TGTGCCAGCTCACCACCGATAGCGGGGGCGCAAGATACGCAGTATTTT. It is translated as CASSPPIAGAQDTQYF.

This clonotype was detected a few times. This rearrangement joins TRBV20-1 to TRBJ2-1, with 7 positions matching TRBD2. Germline CDR1 and CDR2: DFQATT and SNEGSKA (reference sequence). Germline trimming cut 5 bases from V and 2 bases from J; bases unmatched to any gene: 6. The CDR3 totals 14 residues. DNA for the CDR3: TGCAGTGCTGGGGGAGGGACCGCCTACAATGAGCAGTTCTTC. Translating it yields CSAGGGTAYNEQFF.

This clonotype was counted between two and nine times. The chain joins TRBV11-3 to TRBJ2-3; 7 bases are a match to TRBD1. CDR1 and CDR2 from the germline V gene are SGHNT and YENEEA. The CDR3 is 17 amino acids. The V and J ends lost 6 bases and 0 bases, in that order; junction bases with no gene match: 12. CDR3 nucleotide sequence: TGTGCCAGCAGTTCCCCTCCGACAGGGCTAAGCACAGATACGCAGTATTTT. Translation: CASSSPPTGLSTDTQYF.